This T cell receptor beta chain was identified in a study of T cells in Graves' hyperthyroidism and ophthalmopathy. The table lists this clonotype with many counts. Diagnosis relied on clinical symptoms, serum thyroxine and TRAb, thyroid ultrasound and orbital computed tomography. Amplified regions were TCR beta CDR3 sequences from RNA transcripts. During a first-round RT-PCR of the TCR CDR3, the HTBI primer set was used. One entry per CDR3 protein, called by TCRdb with MiXCR from the multiplex PCR reads. The sample records about 600,000 distinct CDR3 sequences, about 14% being singletons. Germline V gene data show CDR1 as LNHDA and CDR2 as SQIVND (reference sequence). Deletions cut 3 bases from V and 5 bases from J, with 16 bases between. This CDR3 region has 15 residues.

This receptor was taken from a woman aged 50 to 60 with Graves' ophthalmopathy. This chain joins TRBV19 and TRBJ2-5; D is perhaps TRBD1 (6 bases). The source material was blood. CDR3 in DNA: TGTGCCAGTAGTATGAGGGGGAGTTCGGGCGAGACCCAGTACTTC. Its translation is CASSMRGSSGETQYF.